This T cell receptor (beta chain) was captured in a study of OX40 agonist ivuxolimab in advanced cancers. For the study at large: The study treated patients with ivuxolimab, an agonistic anti-OX40 (CD134) antibody. Study results and caveats: Not determined was the antigen specificity of the expanded peripheral T cells.

This clone was seen once. Its antigen is still unknown. Data came from immunoSEQ multiplex PCR; TCRdb stores just in-frame clones and leaves some out. The sample shows some 50,000 clones, approximately 91% of them seen only once. The sampling schedule covered blood at baseline, cycle 4 day 1, and cycle 7 day 1. This sequence originates from an adult with an advanced solid tumor such as melanoma, head and neck, liver or kidney cancer. Sample: CD4+ or CD8+ T cells sorted from blood, taken in a trial of the OX40 agonist ivuxolimab.

CDR3 coding DNA: TGTGCCAGCAGTGGAAATGGAAACTATGGCTACACCTTC. Amino acids: CASSGNGNYGYTF. J is TRBJ1-2 and V is TRBV27; D is unclear. The CDR3 runs 13 residues. V shed 5 bases and J shed 2 bases, with 9 bases lying between them. Germline assignment: CDR1 MNHEY and CDR2 SMNVEV (reference sequence).